Below, one T cell receptor beta chain is given with its context. Its antigen is as yet unknown. The germline gives CDR1 SQVTM, CDR2 ANQGSEA. V dropped 8 bases and J dropped 6; count of bases not matched to a gene: 7. The CDR3 sequence is 13 residues long. This sample is drawn from a study of graft-versus-host responses after intestinal transplantation. In the study overall: Transplants given to recipients were multivisceral, liver-intestinal, or isolated intestinal. Tacrolimus and steroids were given for around three years to all recipients after anti-thymocyte globulin induction.

The table came from immunoSEQ multiplex PCR; TCRdb's copy has only in-frame clones and leaves some out. The data hold approximately 100,000 clones, with roughly 90% observed a single time. Study results and caveats: An association linked early post-transplant HvG declines with peak circulating GvH clone levels. Investigators detected GvH clones in recipient marrow, with some emerging earlier in ileum or blood.

The sample was unstimulated CD4+ T cells sorted from spleen or lymph node cells, taken before intestinal transplant. The rearrangement uses TRBV29-1 and TRBJ1-6; TRBD1 agrees at 7 bases. This sequence originates from a human donor who received an intestinal transplant. CDR3 sequence reads: CSFSDRPNSPLHF. Written as DNA, the CDR3 is TGCAGCTTTTCGGACAGGCCTAATTCACCCCTCCACTTT.